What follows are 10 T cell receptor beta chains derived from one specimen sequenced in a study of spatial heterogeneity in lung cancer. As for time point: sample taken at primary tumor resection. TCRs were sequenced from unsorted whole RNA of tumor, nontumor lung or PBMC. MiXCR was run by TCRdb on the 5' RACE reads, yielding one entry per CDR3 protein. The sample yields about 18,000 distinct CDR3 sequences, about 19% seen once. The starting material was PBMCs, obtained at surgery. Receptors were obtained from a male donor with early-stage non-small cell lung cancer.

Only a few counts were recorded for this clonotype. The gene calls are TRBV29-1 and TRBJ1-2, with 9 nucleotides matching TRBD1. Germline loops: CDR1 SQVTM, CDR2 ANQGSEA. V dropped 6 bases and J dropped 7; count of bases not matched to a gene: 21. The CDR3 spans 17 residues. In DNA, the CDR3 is TGCAGCGTCGAACATACCCCCGGGACAGGGAAGTTGGGTGGCTACACCTTC. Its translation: CSVEHTPGTGKLGGYTF.

The CDR3 DNA reads TGTGCCAGCAGCAATCAGGGGGGCTATGAGCAGTTCTTC. Its translation: CASSNQGGYEQFF. The V call is TRBV11-1, the J call TRBJ2-1, with a possible D match to TRBD1 (7 bases). Germline CDR1 is SGHAT and CDR2 is FQDESV (reference sequence). This CDR3 region has 13 residues. Trimming cost V 5 bases and J 8 bases, with 13 bases left between them. The full variable domain, in which reference TRBV11-1 and TRBJ2-1 provide the parts outside the CDR3, is EAEVAQSPRYKITEKSQAVAFWCDPISGHATLYWYRQILGQGPELLVQFQDESVVDDSQLPKDRFSAERLKGVDSTLKIQPAELGDSAMYLCASSNQGGYEQFFGPGTRLTVL.

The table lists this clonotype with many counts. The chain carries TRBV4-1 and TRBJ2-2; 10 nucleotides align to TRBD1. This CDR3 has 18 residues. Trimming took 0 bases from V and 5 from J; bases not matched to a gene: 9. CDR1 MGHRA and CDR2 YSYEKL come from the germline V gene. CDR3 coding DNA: TGCGCCAGCAGCCAAGACATCGACAGGGGGCGTCAAACCGGGGAGCTGTTTTTT. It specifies CASSQDIDRGRQTGELFF.

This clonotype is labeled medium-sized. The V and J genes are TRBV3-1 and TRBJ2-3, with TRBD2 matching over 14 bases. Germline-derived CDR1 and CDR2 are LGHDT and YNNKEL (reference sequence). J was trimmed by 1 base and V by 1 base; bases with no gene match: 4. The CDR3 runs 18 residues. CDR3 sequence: CASSQAGTSGGGTDTQYF. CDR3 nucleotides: TGTGCCAGCAGCCAAGCCGGGACTAGCGGGGGCGGCACAGATACGCAGTATTTT.

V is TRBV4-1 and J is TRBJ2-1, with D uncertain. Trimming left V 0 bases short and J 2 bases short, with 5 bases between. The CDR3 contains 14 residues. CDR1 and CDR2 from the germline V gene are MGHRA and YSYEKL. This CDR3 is CASSQDTTYNEQFF. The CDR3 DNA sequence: TGCGCCAGCAGCCAAGACACCACCTACAATGAGCAGTTCTTC.

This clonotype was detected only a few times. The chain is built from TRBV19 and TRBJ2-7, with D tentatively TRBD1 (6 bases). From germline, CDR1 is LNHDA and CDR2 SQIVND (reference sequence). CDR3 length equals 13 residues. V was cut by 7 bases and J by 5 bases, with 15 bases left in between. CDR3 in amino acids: CASKGDLINEQYF. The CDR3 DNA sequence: TGTGCCAGTAAGGGGGATTTGATCAACGAGCAGTACTTC.

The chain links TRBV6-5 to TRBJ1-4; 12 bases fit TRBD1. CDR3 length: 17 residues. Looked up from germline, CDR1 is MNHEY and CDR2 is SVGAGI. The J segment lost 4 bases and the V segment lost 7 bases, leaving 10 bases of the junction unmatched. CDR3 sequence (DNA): TGTGCCAGCAAATCGGCCGGGACAGGGGGCCTTAATGAAAAACTGTTTTTT. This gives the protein CASKSAGTGGLNEKLFF.

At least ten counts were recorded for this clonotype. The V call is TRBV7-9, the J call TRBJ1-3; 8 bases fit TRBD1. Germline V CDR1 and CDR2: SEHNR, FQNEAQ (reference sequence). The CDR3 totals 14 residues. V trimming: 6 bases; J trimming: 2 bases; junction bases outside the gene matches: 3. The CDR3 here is CASRETGAGNTIYF. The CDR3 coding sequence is TGTGCCAGCAGGGAGACAGGGGCTGGAAACACCATATATTTT.

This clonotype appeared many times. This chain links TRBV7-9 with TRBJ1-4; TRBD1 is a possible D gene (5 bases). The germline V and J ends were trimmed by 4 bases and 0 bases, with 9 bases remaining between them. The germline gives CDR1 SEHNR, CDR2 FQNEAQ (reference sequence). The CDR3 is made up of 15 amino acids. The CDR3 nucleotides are TGTGCCAGCAGCTCGAGGGGAGCAACTAATGAAAAACTGTTTTTT. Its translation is CASSSRGATNEKLFF.

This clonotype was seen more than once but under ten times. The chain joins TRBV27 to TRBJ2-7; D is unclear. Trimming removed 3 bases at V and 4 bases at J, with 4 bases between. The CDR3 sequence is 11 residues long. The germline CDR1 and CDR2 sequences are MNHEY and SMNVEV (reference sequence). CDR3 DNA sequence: TGTGCCAGCAGTTTCGGTTACGAGCAGTACTTC. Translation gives CASSFGYEQYF.